This TCR beta chain appears in the sequencing data of a study of shared clonotypes between healthy human individuals. The authors' processing: Junction-only sequences without quality scores were provided by ImmunoSEQ, so filtering was different. Assay: immunoSEQ multiplex PCR; the TCRdb copy retains only in-frame clones and omits some. Clone size and V and J calls were adopted from that table, with D and trimming inferred from the DNA. Of 2 million to 2.5 million clones listed, around 95% are singletons. The germline V gene has CDR1 MNHNY and CDR2 SVGAGI (reference sequence). Trimming shortened V by 2 bases and J by 4 bases, and 5 bases separated the two germline ends. This CDR3 spans 12 amino acids. Division of CD4+ cells produced a CD45RA+ naive subset and a CD45RA-negative memory subset.

The chain joins TRBV6-6 to TRBJ2-5; D gene unclear. The clonotype was recovered from a young man in good health. Sequenced sample: naive CD4+ T cells sorted from blood. Subset denoted: CD45RA+ positively selected. CDR3 residues: CASSYTVETQYF. The DNA of the CDR3 is TGTGCCAGCAGTTACACCGTAGAGACCCAGTACTTC.